This T cell receptor beta chain was identified during a study of blood T cell repertoires in COVID-19. Trimming stripped 2 bases from V and 8 bases from J, with 12 bases between. The CDR3 runs to 13 residues. Germline assignment: CDR1 SEHNR and CDR2 FQNEAQ (reference sequence). Generated by immunoSEQ multiplex PCR, the TCRdb table keeps only in-frame clones and is missing some. The sample has tens of thousands of clones, around 89% seen once; the top ten hold more than 7%. This receptor was obtained from a man in his thirties or forties with active or convalescent COVID-19. The source material was peripheral blood. The rearrangement uses TRBV7-9 and TRBJ1-2; D not certain. DNA for the CDR3: TGTGCCAGCAGCTTACGGCCAGTGGAGGGCTACACCTTC. This gives the protein CASSLRPVEGYTF.